This paragraph reports one TCR beta chain. Antigen: not known. The source of the sample is a study of CD8 T cells in ankylosing spondylitis. Whole-study findings and limits: CD8+ disease-linked clones were present at relatively low frequencies in blood. Significant enrichment of disease-linked clones was reported in matched ankylosing spondylitis synovial fluid. A TCR beta motif of fewer than ten highly homologous variants seemed to mark ankylosing spondylitis blood.

Germline V gives CDR1 SNHLY, CDR2 FYNNEI. The V end was cut by 5 bases, the J end by 5 bases, with 13 bases between. This CDR3 has 13 amino acids. Quantitative 5'-RACE with molecular barcodes produced the TCR beta libraries. Using its own MiXCR run on the 5' RACE reads, TCRdb lists one record per CDR3 protein. Here the sample spans about 750,000 distinct CDR3 sequences, roughly 20% being singletons. Sequenced material: blood, either unsorted or a sorted T cell fraction (not recorded which). This clonotype originated in a male donor with ankylosing spondylitis. The rearrangement links TRBV2 to TRBJ2-7, with D possibly matching TRBD1 (6 bases). The CDR3 DNA sequence: TGTGCCAGCAGTCTCCGGGACACCCACGAGCAGTACTTC. Amino acids: CASSLRDTHEQYF.